These 13 T cell receptor beta chains came from one sample sequenced in a study of chemoradiotherapy in HPV16-positive cancers. Only in-frame clones appear in the TCRdb table, and some are missing; sequencing was by immunoSEQ multiplex PCR. Of about 22,000 clones in the sample, around nine tenths were seen once. The sample here was blood, taken from a patient who underwent chemoradiotherapy. The receptor source for this set is a human donor with HPV-associated anogenital cancer.

This clone was detected only a few times. The gene calls are TRBV30 and TRBJ1-3; D might be TRBD1 (5 bases). Per the germline V gene, CDR1 is GTSNPN and CDR2 is SVGIG (reference sequence). The CDR3 spans 16 residues. Trimming left V 2 bases short and J 0 bases short, with 14 bases between. In nucleotides, the CDR3 is TGTGCCTGGAGTTCCCAAGGGAGGGGCTCTGGAAACACCATATATTTT. It yields the protein CAWSSQGRGSGNTIYF.

This clone was seen once. V gene TRBV7-9 combines with J gene TRBJ2-3; D remains unclear. V was clipped by 3 bases and J by 0 bases, with 7 bases between them. The CDR3 runs to 14 residues. In germline, CDR1 is SEHNR, CDR2 FQNEAQ (reference sequence). The CDR3 nucleotides read TGTGCCAGCAGCTTTGCGGTGAGCACAGATACGCAGTATTTT. The encoded protein is CASSFAVSTDTQYF.

The chain employs TRBV11-2 and TRBJ2-5; perhaps TRBD2 as D (5 bases). CDR3 length equals 16 residues. Looked up from germline, CDR1 is SGHAT and CDR2 is FQNNGV. V was shortened by 3 bases and J by 2 bases, with 16 bases between the two germline ends. The CDR3 nucleotides are TGTGCCAGCAGCTTTCGTCGCGCGTCGGGGCAAGAGACCCAGTACTTC. Protein: CASSFRRASGQETQYF. Variable domain in full (rest from reference TRBV11-2 and TRBJ2-5): EAGVAQSPRYKIIEKRQSVAFWCNPISGHATLYWYQQILGQGPKLLIQFQNNGVVDDSQLPKDRFSAERLKGVDSTLKIQPAKLEDSAVYLCASSFRRASGQETQYFGPGTRLLVL.

V usage is TRBV7-3 and J usage is TRBJ2-3, with 8 bases lining up with TRBD2. Germline trimming cut 0 bases from V and 3 bases from J; bases unmatched to any gene: 2. CDR1 and CDR2 from the germline V gene are SGHTA and FQGTGA. CDR3 size: 15 residues. For the CDR3, the DNA is TGTGCCAGCAGCTTAACTAGCGGGGAGACAGATACGCAGTATTTT. As protein: CASSLTSGETDTQYF.

The chain links TRBV18 to TRBJ2-7, with 8 bases identical to TRBD1. The CDR3 runs 14 residues. Germline values: CDR1 KGHSH, CDR2 LQKENI. V shed 6 bases, J shed 0 bases, and the junction held 4 bases outside the gene matches. The CDR3 DNA is TGTGCCAGCTCTCGGGACAGGTCCTCCTACGAGCAGTACTTC. Encoded protein: CASSRDRSSYEQYF.

The genes are TRBV19 and TRBJ1-1, with D possibly TRBD1 on 5 matching bases. Trimming cost V 3 bases and J 3 bases, with 8 bases left between them. Germline V gene lookup returns CDR1 LNHDA and CDR2 SQIVND (reference sequence). The CDR3 extends over 13 amino acids. CDR3 amino acids: CASSIRVDTEAFF. As DNA, the CDR3 is TGTGCCAGTAGTATCAGGGTTGACACTGAAGCTTTCTTT.

In nucleotides, the CDR3 is TGTGCCAGCAGCTATGGTACAGGGAACACTGAAGCTTTCTTT. Amino acid sequence: CASSYGTGNTEAFF. The rearrangement joins TRBV11-2 to TRBJ1-1; tentatively, D is TRBD1 (5 bases). V gave up 4 bases and J gave up 1 base, with 10 bases separating them. The V gene's germline CDR1 is SGHAT and CDR2 FQNNGV. This CDR3 region has 14 residues.

This chain connects TRBV19 to TRBJ1-2, with 7 nucleotides matching TRBD1. The junction had 7 bases not matched to a gene; V was cut back by 7 bases and J by 2 bases. CDR1 and CDR2 from the germline V gene are LNHDA and SQIVND (reference sequence). The CDR3 has 14 amino acids. The CDR3 protein is CASKPGQSNYGYTF. DNA of the CDR3: TGTGCCAGTAAACCGGGACAGTCCAACTATGGCTACACCTTC.

J is TRBJ2-6 and V is TRBV5-1; the match to TRBD1 covers 12 bases. The length of the CDR3 is 16 residues. Germline CDR1 and CDR2: SGHRS and YFSETQ. Trimming cost V 7 bases and J 3 bases; bases outside gene matches: 5. CDR3 sequence (DNA): TGCGCCAGCGGGGACAGGGGGCTAGGTGGGGCCAACGTCCTGACTTTC. It codes for CASGDRGLGGANVLTF.

V is TRBV7-8 and J is TRBJ2-7; 8 bases are shared with TRBD2. From germline, CDR1 is SGHVS and CDR2 FQNEAQ. This CDR3 is built from 16 residues. The ends lost 1 base at V and 1 base at J; junction bases unmatched: 6. In DNA, the CDR3 is TGTGCCAGCAGCTTAGGCGGGGGGACGGGTTCCTACGAGCAGTACTTC. Amino acid sequence: CASSLGGGTGSYEQYF.

The chain recombines TRBV19 with TRBJ1-1, with D unresolved. The CDR3 contains 14 residues. Germline CDR1 reads LNHDA; CDR2 reads SQIVND (reference sequence). V gave up 2 bases and J gave up 3 bases, with 10 bases separating them. As DNA, the CDR3 is TGTGCCAGTAGTATACGAGCAGGCGACACTGAAGCTTTCTTT. Translating it yields CASSIRAGDTEAFF. Complete variable domain (other parts from reference TRBV19 and TRBJ1-1): DGGITQSPKYLFRKEGQNVTLSCEQNLNHDAMYWYRQDPGQGLRLIYYSQIVNDFQKGDIAEGYSVSREKKESFPLTVTSAQKNPTAFYLCASSIRAGDTEAFFGQGTRLTVV.

The chain uses TRBV2 and TRBJ2-7; D is unresolved. CDR1 is SNHLY and CDR2 is FYNNEI in the germline V gene. V was shortened by 3 bases and J by 4 bases, with 10 bases between the two germline ends. This CDR3 comprises 13 residues. The CDR3: CASSEGRKYEQYV. The CDR3 nucleotides are TGTGCCAGCAGTGAGGGCAGAAAATACGAGCAGTACGTC.

The chain employs TRBV20-1 and TRBJ2-1; 9 nucleotides line up with TRBD2. V lost 7 bases and J lost 14; bases outside the gene matches: 9. The CDR3 has 11 amino acids. Germline V gives CDR1 DFQATT, CDR2 SNEGSKA (reference sequence). For the CDR3, the DNA is TGCAGTGGGCAAAGCGGGGGGCGAGAGTTCTTC. It specifies CSGQSGGREFF.